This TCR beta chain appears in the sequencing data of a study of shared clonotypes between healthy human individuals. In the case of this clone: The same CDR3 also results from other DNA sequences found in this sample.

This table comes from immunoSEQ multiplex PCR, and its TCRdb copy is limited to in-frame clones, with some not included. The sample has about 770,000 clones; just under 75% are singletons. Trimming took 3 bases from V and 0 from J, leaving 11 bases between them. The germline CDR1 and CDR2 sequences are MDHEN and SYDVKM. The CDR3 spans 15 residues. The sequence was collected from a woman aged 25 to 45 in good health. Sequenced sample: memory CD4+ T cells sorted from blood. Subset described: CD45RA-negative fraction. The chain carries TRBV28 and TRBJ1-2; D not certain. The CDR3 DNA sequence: TGTGCCAGCAGTTTGGCGGGATTAGCTAACTATGGCTACACCTTC. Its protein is CASSLAGLANYGYTF.